The text below deals with one TCR beta chain. The target of this receptor is not known. Per-base qualities were not stored, and no clone one base away is much larger. The cohort consisted of 666 healthy bone marrow donors. Cohort members were all nominally healthy when sampled, although unrecorded immune exposures were likely present. The donor was CMV seronegative and was included in the group of a few hundred seronegative cohort members. A peripheral blood sample was collected from each donor, and TCR beta sequencing was performed on peripheral blood mononuclear cells. Genomic DNA extraction from the blood cell samples was performed with the Qiagen DNeasy Blood Extraction Kit. This sample was taken from a study of cytomegalovirus exposure and HLA in healthy donors (dated by TCRdb to the late 2010s). Study-wide context: An earlier analysis of 587 of the donors reported 276 Gb of sequence data and 117 million unique TCR beta sequences obtained from about 179 million T cells. On average, roughly 240,000 unique TCR beta nucleotide sequences were sequenced per donor among a few hundred genotyped donors of the cohort, with about 17% of those sequences being non-productive. An early release covering roughly 640 HLA-typed donors comprised roughly 300 gigabases of sequencing data and around 85 million unique TCR sequences. In a later genetic analysis, genome-wide SNP genotypes for about 60% of the 666 donors were used, and that subset was treated as a discovery cohort. Class I and class II HLA loci were covered by the typing at four-digit resolution. A later analysis re-analyzed previously published TCR beta repertoires from several hundred donors and added high-resolution HLA genotyping to study TCR occurrence patterns. The study aimed to test whether signatures of past pathogen exposure could be identified by cataloging public T cell receptors. Alongside the repertoire data, information on donor age, sex, ethnicity and CMV serostatus was compiled. The number of typed donors differed by locus: roughly 629-630 for A, B, C, DRB1 and DQB1; approximately 530 for DQA1; roughly 600 for DPA1; and around 450 for DPB1. The study used immunosequencing to profile the T cell repertoires of more than 650 subjects and linked those repertoires to cytomegalovirus serostatus. Among the 398 genotyped donors, approximately 77% belonged to the genetic ancestry cluster associated with self-reported Caucasian donors. A separate validation cohort of approximately 130 different subjects was used in addition to the 666-subject first cohort. To predict cytomegalovirus infection status, the study brought together high-throughput TCR immunosequencing, statistical association of individual TCRs with disease status, and machine learning. Because of strong linkage in the cohort, 4 to 6 DR-DQ haplotypes were treated as single units for association and clustering. Every discovery cohort repertoire had been produced on one sequencing platform. Rather than using new phenotypic data, the later analysis identified candidate immune exposures from TCR beta sequences and from how often those sequences occurred across donors. An earlier analysis of fewer than 700 of the donors applied high-throughput TCR beta sequencing to assess whether each TCR beta V gene segment acted as functional or pseudogenic.

Libraries were constructed by the immunoSEQ multiplex PCR assay. The multiplex PCR relied on a mix of 60 forward primers for TCR Vbeta segments and 13 reverse primers for TCR Jbeta segments. The CDR3 region of rearranged TCR beta genes was amplified from genomic DNA by a multiplex PCR assay. Amplified TCR beta libraries were sequenced as 87-base-pair reads on the Illumina HiSeq System. The source study handled its data this way. A later analysis counted approximately 84 million unique TCR beta chains across the 600 to 850 repertoires, and 9 million to 14 million of these chains were shared by at least two donors. Raw reads were error-corrected and collapsed into unique sequences with a nearest-neighbor algorithm that merged closely related sequences to remove PCR and sequencing errors. To assign V, D and J gene segments, CDR3 sequences were aligned to IMGT reference sequences. For a sequence to be retained, at least a six-nucleotide match to both a V gene segment and a J gene segment was required. A rearrangement counted as productive if the CDR3 had no stop codons and remained in frame with V and J, and every other rearrangement counted as non-productive. Following IMGT convention, CDR3 was defined as the stretch from the second conserved V-encoded cysteine to the conserved J-encoded phenylalanine. The earlier analysis of a few hundred of the donors excluded sequences that lacked an unambiguous match to a single V gene segment. An earlier analysis of 450 to 650 of the donors called V segments functional above 56.7% productive rearrangements and segregating when the between-donor standard deviation exceeded 5%. A statistical classification framework was built to diagnose cytomegalovirus status from the catalog of TCR beta chain sequences. V and J gene assignment, in a later analysis, came from comparing TCR nucleotide sequences with IMGT/GENE-DB human TR gene sequences. A later analysis assigned CDR3 sequences and most-parsimonious VDJ recombination scenarios with the TCRdist pipeline. In a later analysis, each TCR beta chain was defined by its CDR3 amino acid sequence together with its V-gene family, and reads lacking a unique V-gene family were excluded. As a way to deal with suspected cross-contamination and a sequencing artifact, a later analysis dropped more than 500 nucleotide sequences that were highly shared and had low generation probability. A later analysis calculated a clonal expansion index for each public chain from normalized within-repertoire ranks of inferred template counts. In a later analysis, generation probabilities were computed using a VDJ recombination model fitted to out-of-frame rearrangements, and the results were checked against IGoR. In a later analysis, TCR-TCR, TCR-HLA and TCR-CMV co-occurrence was scored with hypergeometric tests, and a repertoire-size bias correction was applied to TCR pairs. To estimate false discovery rates, a later analysis permuted the HLA or CMV assignments 20 times. In a later analysis, co-occurring TCRs were grouped using DBSCAN, and TCRdist sequence similarity was added for clustering within HLA-allele-positive subsets. Repertoires with fewer than 30,000 or more than 120,000 public chains were left out of co-occurrence clustering, as were roughly five repertoires with anomalous nucleotide sharing. The immuneACCESS repertoire file appears here via TCRdb, limited to in-frame rearrangements. These files lack a portion of the clones; in checked studies, under half of the deficit traces to unresolved V genes, and the cause of the others is not known. V and J calls and clone size are those listed in that table; D and trimming were worked out from the DNA. Within this sample are under 40,000 clones, with 90% of them counted one time only. Jointly, the top ten make up 2% to 3% of the sample.

The cysteine opens and the phenylalanine closes a CDR3 of 18 amino acids. Only CDR3 DNA is held: 54 bases, read in frame from base 1. For CDR1 and CDR2, the germline V gene lists SGHTA and FQGTGA. V is pruned by 2 bases and J by 3 bases, leaving 10 bases of the junction without a gene match. Results and caveats for the whole study, not just this receptor: This cohort had only TCR beta chains sequenced, and the lack of alpha or paired-chain data limited which features could be detected. Because HLA typing was unavailable for some donors at each locus, only the typed subset was used in association tests. Correlated functional status among segregating V segments might reflect linkage disequilibrium, but an unknown experimental factor could not be ruled out. CMV serostatus was the only immune exposure information available for the cohort. A further reported finding was that TCR beta sequences accurately predicted the HLA-A and HLA-B alleles for most subjects in the first cohort. According to a later analysis, parvovirus B19, influenza, CMV and Epstein-Barr virus appeared linked to several top co-occurrence clusters. A cluster of highly shared sequence variants was judged likely to represent a technical artifact of the sequencing pipeline. Sequencing depth was assumed to be roughly uniform across donors in the presence/absence analyses, though that assumption may not hold. An association between a missense DCLRE1C variant and V-gene and J-gene trimming of TCR beta chains was found in a later genetic analysis and replicated in an independent cohort. According to the authors, the approach could potentially be generalized to other disease states and immunological phenotypes. Most TCR sequences were seen in very few donors, while some public TCRs were found in many individuals. In an earlier analysis of under 600 of the donors, most TCR beta V segments were observed in productive rearrangements about 90% or about 30% of the time, broadly matching IMGT annotations. The 87-base-pair reads could not distinguish some IMGT-functional V segments, including TRBV6-2 and TRBV6-3, so those segments were excluded. When HLA alleles, especially DR and DQ, strongly co-occurred, attributing TCR associations to individual alleles was difficult. In vitro tests confirmed that three of the cytomegalovirus-associated TCR beta chains recognize cytomegalovirus antigens. The classifier was reported to diagnose cytomegalovirus status with high specificity and sensitivity in both the original and validation cohorts. According to a later analysis, most CMV-associated TCR beta chains appeared to be HLA-restricted, and the HLA associations seemed to be driven largely by CMV exposure. Compared with equally common non-associated chains, HLA-associated TCR beta chains in a later analysis were more clonally expanded and had lower generation probabilities. At a false discovery rate of 0.05, a later analysis linked around 15,000 TCR beta sequences to specific HLA alleles. The study gave a list of 150 to 200 TCR beta chains associated with cytomegalovirus. In a later analysis, TCR association rates were found to vary across HLA loci, with the most associated TCRs seen for DRB1 alleles and the fewest for HLA-C alleles. Because counts were too low, seventeen rarely observed V segments, including chromosome 9 orphons, were excluded from the earlier analysis of 587 of the donors. Compared with the approximately 720-donor mean, donors in an Asian-associated ancestry cluster had fewer N-insertions in productive TCRs, according to a later genetic analysis.

The chain links TRBV7-3 with TRBJ2-2, and 9 junction bases match TRBD2. The TCR originated in a young woman in good health and CMV-seronegative. Sequencing was done on a sample of PBMCs. The nucleotides are TGTGCCAGCAGCTTAGAGGGGATAGCGGGAGATTACACCGGGGAGCTGTTTTTT. This translates into CASSLEGIAGDYTGELFF.